This paragraph covers one TCR beta chain sequence. This record belongs to a study of blood T cell dynamics during melanoma immunotherapy. This sample's time point: week 3, after first cycle of checkpoint inhibitor. TCRdb keeps only in-frame clones here, not all; method: immunoSEQ multiplex PCR. This table holds approximately 16,000 clones, approximately 90% found once. Germline values: CDR1 SQVTM, CDR2 ANQGSEA. The junction had 7 bases not matched to a gene; V was cut back by 7 bases and J by 2 bases. The CDR3 consists of 13 residues. Source: blood, taken from a patient treated with checkpoint blockade. V and J are TRBV29-1 and TRBJ2-7, with 8 bases fitting TRBD1. This sequence was found in a human donor with melanoma. DNA for the CDR3: TGCAGCGCCACAGGGGGTCCGACCTACGAGCAGTACTTC. Translating it yields CSATGGPTYEQYF.